Listed below are T cell receptor beta chains from one sample, sequenced in a study of tumor-infiltrating lymphocytes in primary liver carcinoma. TCRdb re-called the multiplex PCR reads with MiXCR, one entry per CDR3 protein. The repertoire holds about 320,000 distinct CDR3 sequences, with roughly 60% as singletons. The specimen sequenced was peripheral blood. The source is a woman aged 25 to 39 with primary liver carcinoma and hepatitis B virus infection. Each CDR3 is given with its conserved first and last residue. The D gene is left open where the match is weak. Clone sizes are given selectively: once, few, many, or a class where the clone is expanded.

j_call v_call cdr3_length clone_size d_call cdr3_nt cdr3_aa
TRBJ2-7 TRBV11-2 14 . TRBD1 TGTCCCAGCAGCTTATTACAGGGGGCCCACAAGCAGTACTTC CPSSLLQGAHKQYF
TRBJ2-1 TRBV28 17 . TRBD2 TGTGCCAGCAGGGGGACTAGCGGGAGGAGCCAAACATTTGAGCAGTTCTTC CASRGTSGRSQTFEQFF
TRBJ1-1 TRBV6-6 14 once . TGTGTCAGCAGTCCGGCGGCACGCAACACTGAAGCTTTCTTT CVSSPAARNTEAFF
TRBJ2-7 TRBV4-1 16 few . TGCGCCAGCAGCCAGGCGGCAATGGGGAGCTCCTACGAGCAGTACTTC CASSQAAMGSSYEQYF
TRBJ2-2 TRBV5-1 13 few . TGCGCCAGCAGCTTGGTGGTTACCGGGGAGCTGTTTTTT CASSLVVTGELFF
TRBJ1-6 TRBV5-6 13 . . TGTACCAGCAGCTTGGGAGGTAATTCACCCCTCCACTTT CTSSLGGNSPLHF
TRBJ2-7 TRBV10-2 19 . TRBD2 TGCGCCAGCAGGAAAGGACTAGCGGGAGAGTTAAGTCCAACCTACGAGCAGTACTTC CASRKGLAGELSPTYEQYF
TRBJ2-1 TRBV12-3/TRBV12-4 13 . . TGTGCCAGCAGCCTTTCGGGGTCCTGTGAGCAGTTCTTC CASSLSGSCEQFF
TRBJ1-1 TRBV11-1 14 many TRBD1 TGTGCCAGCAGCCTCGGGACAGACAACACTGAAGCTTTCTTT CASSLGTDNTEAFF
TRBJ1-2 TRBV29-1 15 many TRBD1 TGCAGCGTTGAAAGAACGACCGGGACAGATTATGGCTACACCTTC CSVERTTGTDYGYTF
TRBJ1-5 TRBV6-1 14 . . TGTGCCAGCAATACCAGGGCCACCTATGAGCCCCAGCATTTT CASNTRATYEPQHF
TRBJ2-2 TRBV29-1 11 . . TGCAGCGTCTCAGGGGCCGGGGAGCTGTTTTTT CSVSGAGELFF
TRBJ2-1 TRBV11-3 16 many TRBD2 TGTGCCAGCAGCTTAAGAGGACTAGCGGGGAAAGATGAGCAGTTCTTC CASSLRGLAGKDEQFF
TRBJ2-3 TRBV29-1 11 many . TGCAGCGTGGCCTTCGCAGATACGCAGTATTTT CSVAFADTQYF
TRBJ2-3 TRBV11-2 18 many TRBD2 TGTGCCAGCAGCTTAGGGTTTACTAGCGGGAGGCTCACAGATACGCAGTATTTT CASSLGFTSGRLTDTQYF
TRBJ2-3 TRBV29-1 11 many . TGCAGCGCTGACGCCACAGATACGCAGTATTTT CSADATDTQYF
TRBJ2-1 TRBV12-3/TRBV12-4 15 . . TGTGCCAGCAGTTATTTGGCCCAAATCGACAATGAGCAGTTCTTC CASSYLAQIDNEQFF